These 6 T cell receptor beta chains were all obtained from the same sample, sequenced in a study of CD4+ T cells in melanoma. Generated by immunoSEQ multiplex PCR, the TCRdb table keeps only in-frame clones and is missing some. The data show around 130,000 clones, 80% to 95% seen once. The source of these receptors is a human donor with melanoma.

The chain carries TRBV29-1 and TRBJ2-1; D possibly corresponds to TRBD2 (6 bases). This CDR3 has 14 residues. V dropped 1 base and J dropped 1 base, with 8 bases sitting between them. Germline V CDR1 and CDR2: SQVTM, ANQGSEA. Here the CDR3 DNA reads TGCAGCGTTGAAGGGGGAGGTTCCTACAATGAGCAGTTCTTC. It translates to CSVEGGGSYNEQFF.

The CDR3 is CASSLAGRLGEKLFF. CDR3 DNA: TGCGCCAGCAGCTTGGCCGGTCGCCTCGGGGAAAAACTGTTTTTT. The chain uses TRBV5-1 and TRBJ1-4; D is unresolved. The germline CDR1 and CDR2 sequences are SGHRS and YFSETQ. CDR3 length: 15 amino acids. The germline V and J ends were trimmed by 0 bases and 8 bases, with 14 bases remaining between them.

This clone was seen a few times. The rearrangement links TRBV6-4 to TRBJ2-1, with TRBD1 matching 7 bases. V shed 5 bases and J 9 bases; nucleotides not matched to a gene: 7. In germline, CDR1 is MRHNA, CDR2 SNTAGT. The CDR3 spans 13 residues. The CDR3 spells CASSLTGRGEQFF. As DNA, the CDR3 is TGTGCCAGCAGTTTGACAGGGCGAGGTGAGCAGTTCTTC.

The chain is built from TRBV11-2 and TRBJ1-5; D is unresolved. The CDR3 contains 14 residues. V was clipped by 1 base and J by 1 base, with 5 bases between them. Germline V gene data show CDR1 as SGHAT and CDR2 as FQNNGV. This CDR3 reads CASSLGGSNQPQHF. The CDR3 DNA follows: TGTGCCAGCAGCTTAGGTGGGAGCAATCAGCCCCAGCATTTT.

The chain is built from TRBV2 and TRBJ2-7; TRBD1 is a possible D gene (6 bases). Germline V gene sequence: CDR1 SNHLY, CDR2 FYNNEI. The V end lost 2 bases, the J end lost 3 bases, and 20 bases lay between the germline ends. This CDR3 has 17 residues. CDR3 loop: CASSETTVDAGDYEQYF. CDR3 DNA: TGTGCCAGCAGTGAAACTACCGTTGACGCAGGGGACTACGAGCAGTACTTC.

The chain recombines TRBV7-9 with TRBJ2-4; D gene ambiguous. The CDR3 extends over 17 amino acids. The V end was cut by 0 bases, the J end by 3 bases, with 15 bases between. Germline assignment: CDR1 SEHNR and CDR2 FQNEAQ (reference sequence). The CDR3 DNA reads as TGTGCCAGCAGCTTAGCGAGACGGAACCCAGACAAAAACATTCAGTACTTC. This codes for CASSLARRNPDKNIQYF.